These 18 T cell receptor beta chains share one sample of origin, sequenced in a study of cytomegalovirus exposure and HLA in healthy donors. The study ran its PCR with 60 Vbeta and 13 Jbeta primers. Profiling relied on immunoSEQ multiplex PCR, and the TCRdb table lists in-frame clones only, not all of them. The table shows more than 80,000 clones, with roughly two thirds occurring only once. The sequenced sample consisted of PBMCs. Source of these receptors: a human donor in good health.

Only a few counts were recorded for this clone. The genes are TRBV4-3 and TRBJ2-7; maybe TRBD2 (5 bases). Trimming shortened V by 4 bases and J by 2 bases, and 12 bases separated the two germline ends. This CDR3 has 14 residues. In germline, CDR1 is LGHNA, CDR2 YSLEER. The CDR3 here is CASSPEGRAYEQYF. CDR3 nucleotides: TGCGCCAGCAGCCCCGAGGGTAGGGCCTACGAGCAGTACTTC.

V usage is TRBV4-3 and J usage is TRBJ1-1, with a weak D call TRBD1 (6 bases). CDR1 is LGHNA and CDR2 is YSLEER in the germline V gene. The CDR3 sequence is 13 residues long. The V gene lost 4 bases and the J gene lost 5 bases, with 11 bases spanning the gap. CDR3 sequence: CASSPRGGTEAFF. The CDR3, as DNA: TGCGCCAGCAGCCCGAGGGGGGGGACTGAAGCTTTCTTT.

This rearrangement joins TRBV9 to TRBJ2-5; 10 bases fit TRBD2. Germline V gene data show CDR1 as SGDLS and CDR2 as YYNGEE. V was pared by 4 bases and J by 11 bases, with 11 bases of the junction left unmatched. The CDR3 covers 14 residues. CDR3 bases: TGTGCCAGCAGCCCAAGCGGGGGGGCAGAGGAGCAGTACTTC. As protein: CASSPSGGAEEQYF.

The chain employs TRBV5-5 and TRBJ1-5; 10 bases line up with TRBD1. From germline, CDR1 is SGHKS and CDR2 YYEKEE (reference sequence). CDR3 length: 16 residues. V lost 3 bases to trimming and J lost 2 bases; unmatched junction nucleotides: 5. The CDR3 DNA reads TGTGCCAGCAGCTCAGACAGGGGGCTGGGCAATCAGCCCCAGCATTTT. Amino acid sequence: CASSSDRGLGNQPQHF. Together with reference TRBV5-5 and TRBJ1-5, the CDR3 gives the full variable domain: DAGVTQSPTHLIKTRGQQVTLRCSPISGHKSVSWYQQVLGQGPQFIFQYYEKEERGRGNFPDRFSARQFPNYSSELNVNALLLGDSALYLCASSSDRGLGNQPQHFGDGTRLSIL.

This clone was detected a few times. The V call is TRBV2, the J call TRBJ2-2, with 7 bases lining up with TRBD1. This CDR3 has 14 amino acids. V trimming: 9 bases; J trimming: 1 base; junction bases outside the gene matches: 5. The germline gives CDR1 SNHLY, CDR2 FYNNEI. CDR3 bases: TGTGCCAGAAAGGACAGGAGGAACACCGGGGAGCTGTTTTTT. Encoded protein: CARKDRRNTGELFF.

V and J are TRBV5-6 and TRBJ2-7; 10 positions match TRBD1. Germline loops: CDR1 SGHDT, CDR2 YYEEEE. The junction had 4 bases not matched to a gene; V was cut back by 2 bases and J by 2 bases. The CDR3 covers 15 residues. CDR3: CASSLGQGVTYEQYF. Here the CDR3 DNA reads TGTGCCAGCAGCTTAGGACAGGGGGTAACCTACGAGCAGTACTTC.

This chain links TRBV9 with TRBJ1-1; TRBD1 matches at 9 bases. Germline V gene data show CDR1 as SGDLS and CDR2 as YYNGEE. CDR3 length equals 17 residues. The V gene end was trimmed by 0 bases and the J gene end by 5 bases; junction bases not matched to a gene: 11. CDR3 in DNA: TGTGCCAGCAGCGTAGCGTGGACGGGACAGGGTCGAACTGAAGCTTTCTTT. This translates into CASSVAWTGQGRTEAFF.

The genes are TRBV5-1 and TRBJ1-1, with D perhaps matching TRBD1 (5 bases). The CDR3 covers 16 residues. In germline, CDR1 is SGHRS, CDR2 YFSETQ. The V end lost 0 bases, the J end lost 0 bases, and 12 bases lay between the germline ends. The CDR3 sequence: CASSLAPSGMNTEAFF. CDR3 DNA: TGCGCCAGCAGCTTGGCCCCATCAGGGATGAACACTGAAGCTTTCTTT.

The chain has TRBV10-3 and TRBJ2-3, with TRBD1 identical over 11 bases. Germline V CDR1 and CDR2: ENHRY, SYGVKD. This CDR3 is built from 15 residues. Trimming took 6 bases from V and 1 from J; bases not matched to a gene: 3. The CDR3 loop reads CAISGQGARTDTQYF. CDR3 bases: TGTGCCATCAGCGGACAGGGGGCCCGCACAGATACGCAGTATTTT.

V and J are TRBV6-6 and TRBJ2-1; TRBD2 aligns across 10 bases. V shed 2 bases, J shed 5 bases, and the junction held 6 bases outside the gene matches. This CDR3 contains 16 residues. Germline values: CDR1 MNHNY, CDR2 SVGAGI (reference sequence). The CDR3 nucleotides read TGTGCCAGCAGTTACATGCTAGCGGGGGCAGACAATGAGCAGTTCTTC. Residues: CASSYMLAGADNEQFF.

The CDR3 DNA follows: TGTGCCAGCAGCCCAAGGGGCTCCGCTAACTATGGCTACACCTTC. It translates to CASSPRGSANYGYTF. V gene TRBV9 combines with J gene TRBJ1-2; tentatively, D is TRBD1 (5 bases). The germline V gene encodes CDR1 SGDLS and CDR2 YYNGEE. The CDR3 length is 15 residues. Trimming took off 4 bases at V and 0 bases at J, with 13 bases between the two ends.

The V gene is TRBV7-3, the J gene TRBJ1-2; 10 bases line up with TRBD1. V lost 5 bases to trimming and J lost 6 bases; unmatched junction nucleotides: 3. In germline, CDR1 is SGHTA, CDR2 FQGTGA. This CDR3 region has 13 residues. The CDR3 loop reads CASSPGQGDGYTF. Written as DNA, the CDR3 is TGTGCCAGCAGCCCAGGACAGGGGGATGGCTACACCTTC.

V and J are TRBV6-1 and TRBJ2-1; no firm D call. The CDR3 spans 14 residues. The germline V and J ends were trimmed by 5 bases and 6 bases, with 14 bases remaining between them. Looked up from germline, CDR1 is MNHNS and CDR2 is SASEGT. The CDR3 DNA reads TGTGCCAGCAGTCAACGACACGTAAGCAATGAGCAGTTCTTC. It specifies CASSQRHVSNEQFF.

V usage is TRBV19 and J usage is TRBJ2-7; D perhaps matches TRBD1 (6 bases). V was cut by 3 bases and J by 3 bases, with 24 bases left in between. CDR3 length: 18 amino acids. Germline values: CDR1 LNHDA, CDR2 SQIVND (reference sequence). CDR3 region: CASSIFAGIGQTHYEQYF. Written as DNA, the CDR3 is TGTGCCAGTAGTATTTTTGCCGGCATCGGACAGACTCACTACGAGCAGTACTTC.

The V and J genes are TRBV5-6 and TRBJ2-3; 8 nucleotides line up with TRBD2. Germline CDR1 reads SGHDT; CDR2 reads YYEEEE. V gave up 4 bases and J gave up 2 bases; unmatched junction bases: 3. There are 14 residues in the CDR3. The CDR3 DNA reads TGTGCCAGCAGCCGGGGGGGACACACAGATACGCAGTATTTT. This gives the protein CASSRGGHTDTQYF.

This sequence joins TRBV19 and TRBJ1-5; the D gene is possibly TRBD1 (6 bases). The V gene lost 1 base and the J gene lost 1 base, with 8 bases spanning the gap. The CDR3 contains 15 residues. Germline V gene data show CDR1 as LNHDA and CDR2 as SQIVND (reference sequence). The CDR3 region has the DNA TGTGCCAGTAGTATAGGGGACATAAGCAATCAGCCCCAGCATTTT. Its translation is CASSIGDISNQPQHF.

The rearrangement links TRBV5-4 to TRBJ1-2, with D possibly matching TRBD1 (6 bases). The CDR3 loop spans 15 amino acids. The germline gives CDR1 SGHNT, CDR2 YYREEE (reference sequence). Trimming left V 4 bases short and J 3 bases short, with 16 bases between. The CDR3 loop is CASSPILNRDYGYTF. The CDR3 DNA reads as TGTGCCAGCAGCCCCATCCTAAACAGGGACTATGGCTACACCTTC.

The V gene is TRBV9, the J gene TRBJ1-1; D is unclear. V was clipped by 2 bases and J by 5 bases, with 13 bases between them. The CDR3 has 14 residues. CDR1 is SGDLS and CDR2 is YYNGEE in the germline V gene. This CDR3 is CASSVRVGSTEAFF. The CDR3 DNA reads TGTGCCAGCAGCGTGAGGGTCGGTTCTACTGAAGCTTTCTTT.